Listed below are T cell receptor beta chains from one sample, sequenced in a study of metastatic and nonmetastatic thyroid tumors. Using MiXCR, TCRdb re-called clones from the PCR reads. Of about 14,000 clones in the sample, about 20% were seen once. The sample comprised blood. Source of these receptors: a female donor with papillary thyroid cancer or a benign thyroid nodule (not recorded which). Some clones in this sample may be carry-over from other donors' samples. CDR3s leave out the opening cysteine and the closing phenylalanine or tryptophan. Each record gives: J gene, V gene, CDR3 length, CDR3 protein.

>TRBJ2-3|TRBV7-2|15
ASSLVRGGTGTDTQY
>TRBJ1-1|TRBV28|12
ASSPAEGHTEAF
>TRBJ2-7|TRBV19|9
ASSSGYEQY
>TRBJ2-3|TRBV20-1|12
SAGERGFTDTQY
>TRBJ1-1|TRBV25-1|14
ASSENDWGSGTGAF
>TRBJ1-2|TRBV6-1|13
ASSLDRGYYYGYT
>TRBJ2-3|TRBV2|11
AKTSGSPDTQY
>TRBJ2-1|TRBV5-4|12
ASTSGQSYNEQF
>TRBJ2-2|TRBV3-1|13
ASSYGLAATGELF
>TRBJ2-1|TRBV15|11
ATSSPPYNEQF
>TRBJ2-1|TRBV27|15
ASSLSVGTSGSGEQF
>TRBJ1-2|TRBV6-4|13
ASRGTASPIYGYT
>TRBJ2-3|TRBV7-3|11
ASSLLREDTQY
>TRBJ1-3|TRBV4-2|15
ASSQDISLGSGNTIY
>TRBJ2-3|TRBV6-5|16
ASRSLRTSGGRTDTQY
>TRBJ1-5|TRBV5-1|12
ASSPSFGNQPQH